A single sample gave rise to the 13 T cell receptor beta chains below, sequenced in a study of CD8+ T cells in alopecia areata. In each case, RNA was isolated and then reverse transcribed into cDNA as the sequencing template. Profiled with immunoSEQ multiplex PCR; TCRdb holds only in-frame clones, not every one. The specimen has more than 250,000 clones, none found just once. On the basis of CD4, CD8alpha, NKG2D, NKG2ACE and other markers, pooled cutaneous lymph node cells were sorted. The specimen sequenced was CD4+ T cells sorted from a lymph node. All receptors come from a C3H/HeJ mouse with alopecia areata. The mouse strain carries the MHC haplotype H2-k.

This clone occurred a few times. Mouse gene names apply. Read sequence stops 4 residues before the CDR3 end, and the germline J gene provides the missing end. The gene calls are TRBV1 and TRBJ2-1, with D possibly being TRBD2 (6 bases). V was clipped by 0 bases and J by 1 base, with 13 bases between them. This CDR3 has 17 residues. Germline V lookup: CDR1 NSQYPW, CDR2 LRSPGD (reference sequence). Partial CDR3 DNA: TGCACCTGCAGTGCAGATTTGGCTGGGGCAAACTATGCT. Translated, it gives CTCSADLAGANYA. The entire CDR3 protein reads CTCSADLAGANYAEQFF.

This clone was detected only a few times. This clone may be a read error of a much larger clone one base away. Mouse names are used for the genes. The read is 4 residues too short to cover the CDR3 end, so that end is filled in from the germline J gene. Other DNA sequences in the sample encode the same CDR3. The chain employs TRBV31 and TRBJ2-2; possible D gene TRBD2, 6 bases. From germline, CDR1 is GKSSPN and CDR2 SITVG. The CDR3 spans 14 residues. With 0 bases removed from V and 2 bases from J, the gap between germline ends came to 7 bases. CDR3 sequence: CAWSLGGNTGQLYF. The DNA read from the CDR3 is TGTGCCTGGAGTCTCGGGGGGAACACCGGG.

This clone was observed a handful of times. Gene names are mouse gene names. The CDR3 goes on 4 residues after the read ends, and that part is filled in from the germline J gene. This rearrangement joins TRBV1 to TRBJ2-3, with D possibly TRBD2 on 6 matching bases. CDR3 length: 16 amino acids. The germline V and J ends were trimmed by 3 bases and 0 bases, with 13 bases remaining between them. Germline values: CDR1 NSQYPW, CDR2 LRSPGD (reference sequence). CDR3 sequence reads: CTCSAQLGASAETLYF. Incomplete CDR3 DNA: TGCACCTGCAGTGCCCAACTGGGAGCTAGTGCAGAA.

This clone was detected only a few times. These gene names are mouse names. The observed sequence ends 4 residues before the CDR3 terminus, with the missing tail filled in from the germline J gene. The chain carries TRBV1 and TRBJ1-1; TRBD1 is a possible D gene (6 bases). The CDR3 runs 15 residues. V was trimmed by 1 base and J by 1 base, leaving 10 bases between them. Germline CDR1 is NSQYPW and CDR2 is LRSPGD (reference sequence). CDR3 DNA, as far as it was read: TGCACCTGCAGTGCAGGGGGACACCAAAACACA. It yields the protein CTCSAGGHQNT. The entire CDR3 is CTCSAGGHQNTEVFF.

In its sample, this clone was seen a few times. The gene symbols are mouse symbols. The missing CDR3 end, 4 residues past where the read stops, is filled in from the germline J gene. This chain connects TRBV5 to TRBJ2-5, with 10 bases identical to TRBD2. Germline CDR1 and CDR2: LGHNA and YNLKQL (reference sequence). This CDR3 contains 17 residues. The ends lost 0 bases at V and 0 bases at J; junction bases unmatched: 3. The CDR3 bases that were read are TGTGCCAGCAGCCAAGATCCCTGGGGGGGCAACCAAGAC. Amino acid sequence: CASSQDPWGGNQD. The whole CDR3 protein is CASSQDPWGGNQDTQYF.

This clone was seen a few times. Gene names are the mouse ones. Other DNA variants within this sample encode the same CDR3. CDR3 protein: CTCSADQGARSDYTF. The CDR3 DNA, read in part, is TGCACCTGCAGTGCAGATCAGGGGGCGCGCTCC. V and J are TRBV1 and TRBJ1-2; 8 positions agree with TRBD1. The read finishes 4 residues shy of the CDR3 end, and the germline J gene is used to complete it. Germline values: CDR1 NSQYPW, CDR2 LRSPGD (reference sequence). The CDR3 spans 15 residues. V gave up 0 bases and J gave up 4 bases; unmatched junction bases: 4.

Turning to this clone: Mouse gene names and germline throughout. The read gets to within 4 residues of the CDR3 end, and the germline J gene fills in the rest. V gene TRBV14 combines with J gene TRBJ2-2, with 9 bases aligning to TRBD1. The CDR3 is made up of 17 amino acids. The V and J ends lost 3 bases and 0 bases, in that order; junction bases with no gene match: 6. Per the germline V gene, CDR1 is SGHDT and CDR2 is FRDEAV. CDR3 residues: CASSSPGQGPNTGQLYF. CDR3 DNA, as far as it was read: TGTGCCAGCAGTTCCCCGGGACAGGGACCAAACACCGGG. The entire variable domain, with the rest obtained from reference TRBV14 and TRBJ2-2, is as follows: EAGVTQSPRYAVLQEGQAVSFWCDPISGHDTLYWYQQPRDQGPQLLVYFRDEAVIDNSQLPSDRFSAVRPKGTNSTLKIQSAKQGDTATYLCASSSPGQGPNTGQLYFGEGSKLTVL.

Turning to this clone: Mouse names are used for the genes. The read terminates 4 residues before the CDR3 end, so the remaining end is supplied by the germline J gene. The rearrangement links TRBV19 to TRBJ2-7; 10 bases are a match to TRBD2. CDR1 is FNHDT, CDR2 SITEND, per germline (reference sequence). The CDR3 covers 14 residues. The covered CDR3 bases are TGTGCCAGCACCCCGACTGGGGGGAGGTAT. It is translated as CASTPTGGRY. The full-length CDR3 reads as CASTPTGGRYEQYF.

This clone was observed a few times. Gene and germline names: mouse. The read comes to an end 4 residues before the CDR3 does, leaving the germline J gene to fill in the end. The J gene is TRBJ2-3, the V gene TRBV19, with 7 bases fitting TRBD1. The V gene end was trimmed by 4 bases and the J gene end by 4 bases; junction bases not matched to a gene: 6. Germline V gene data show CDR1 as FNHDT and CDR2 as SITEND (reference sequence). The CDR3 loop spans 14 amino acids. The sequenced part of the CDR3 DNA is TGTGCCAGCAGTTCCCCACAGGGGACAGAA. It yields the protein CASSSPQGTE. The full CDR3 protein is CASSSPQGTETLYF. Full variable domain (remainder filled in from reference TRBV19 and TRBJ2-3): GGIITQTPKFLIGQEGQKLTLKCQQNFNHDTMYWYRQDSGKGLRLIYYSITENDLQKGDLSEGYDASREKKSSFSLTVTSAQKNEMAVFLCASSSPQGTETLYFGSGTRLTVL.

A note on this clone: Mouse gene names and germline throughout. The read ends 4 residues shy of where the CDR3 ends; the end is completed using the germline J gene. Different DNA sequences within this sample yield the same CDR3. V and J are TRBV19 and TRBJ2-2, with 10 bases aligning to TRBD2. V shed 4 bases, J shed 2 bases, and the junction held 2 bases outside the gene matches. The CDR3 is 15 amino acids. The germline CDR1 and CDR2 sequences are FNHDT and SITEND (reference sequence). The CDR3 spells CASSPTGGNTGQLYF. The covered CDR3 bases are TGTGCCAGCAGTCCGACTGGGGGGAACACCGGG.

A remark on this clone: Mouse gene names apply. The CDR3 end falls 4 residues outside the read, so it is completed with the germline J gene. The V gene is TRBV13-2, the J gene TRBJ1-2, with 9 bases matching TRBD1. Trimming took 2 bases from V and 2 from J; bases not matched to a gene: 1. Germline V gene lookup returns CDR1 NNHNN and CDR2 SYGAGS (reference sequence). This CDR3 has 14 residues. The CDR3: CASGETGGNSDYTF. Partial CDR3 DNA: TGTGCCAGCGGTGAGACAGGGGGGAACTCC.

Note on this clone: Gene labels here are mouse ones. The DNA ends 4 residues before the CDR3 does, and the rest of the CDR3 is filled in from the germline J gene. This chain links TRBV19 with TRBJ2-5; 7 nucleotides agree with TRBD2. The CDR3 contains 14 residues. CDR1 is FNHDT and CDR2 is SITEND in the germline V gene (reference sequence). The DNA read from the CDR3 is TGTGCCAGCAGTAGTGCCGGGGGGGAGGAC. This gives the protein CASSSAGGED. In full, the CDR3 is CASSSAGGEDTQYF.

In regard to this clone: Any gene name here is a mouse gene name. The read terminates 4 residues before the CDR3 end, so the remaining end is supplied by the germline J gene. J is TRBJ2-1 and V is TRBV19; D may be TRBD2 (5 bases). The CDR3 length is 16 residues. V gave up 0 bases and J gave up 0 bases, with 10 bases separating them. The V gene's germline CDR1 is FNHDT and CDR2 SITEND (reference sequence). This CDR3 reads CASSIAAGSNYAEQFF. Incomplete CDR3 DNA: TGTGCCAGCAGTATAGCTGCTGGGTCTAACTATGCT.